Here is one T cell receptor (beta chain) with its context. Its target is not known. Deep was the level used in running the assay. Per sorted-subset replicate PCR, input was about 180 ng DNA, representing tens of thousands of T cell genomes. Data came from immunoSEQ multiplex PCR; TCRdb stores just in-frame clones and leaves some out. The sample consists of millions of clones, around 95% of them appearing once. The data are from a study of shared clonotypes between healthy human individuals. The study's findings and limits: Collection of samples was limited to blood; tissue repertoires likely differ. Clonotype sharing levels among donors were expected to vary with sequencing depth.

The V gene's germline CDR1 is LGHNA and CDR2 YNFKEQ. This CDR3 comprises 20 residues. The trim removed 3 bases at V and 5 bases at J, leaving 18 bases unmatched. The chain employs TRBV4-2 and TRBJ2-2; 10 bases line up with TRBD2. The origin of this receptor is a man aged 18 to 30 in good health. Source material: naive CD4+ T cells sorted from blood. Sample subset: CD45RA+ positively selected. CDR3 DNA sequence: TGTGCCAGCAGCCAGAGACTACTCCTAGCGGGGGCGCCTGGGACCGGGGAGCTGTTTTTT. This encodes CASSQRLLLAGAPGTGELFF.